The rows below give T cell receptor beta chains drawn from one sample of a study of T cells in Graves' hyperthyroidism and ophthalmopathy. TCRdb independently ran MiXCR on the multiplex PCR reads; one entry per CDR3 protein. The data show about 59,000 distinct CDR3 sequences, roughly 58% seen once. The source material was blood. Source of these receptors: an older woman with Graves' ophthalmopathy. Each CDR3 is given without its conserved first and last residue. The D gene is left open where the match is weak.

>TRBJ2-7|TRBD1|TRBV13
ASSPRGQGVDEQY
>TRBJ2-7|TRBD2|TRBV6-6
ASRTTSGSPYEQY
>TRBJ1-1|NA|TRBV20-1
SPKKDSPNTEAF
>TRBJ1-6|TRBD1|TRBV7-9
ASSPRDRVYSPLH
>TRBJ1-6|NA|TRBV20-1
SARDGGGGGNSPLH
>TRBJ2-2|TRBD1|TRBV7-9
ASSSRTGATGELF
>TRBJ2-5|TRBD2|TRBV12-3/TRBV12-4
ASSISSGVVRETQY
>TRBJ1-5|TRBD1|TRBV7-8
ASSLGTGLGQPQH
>TRBJ2-7|NA|TRBV5-6
ASSLSGHEQH
>TRBJ2-1|TRBD1|TRBV5-8
ASSRWTGYEQF
>TRBJ2-3|NA|TRBV5-1
ASSLGAYHPDTQY
>TRBJ2-7|TRBD2|TRBV6-8
ASSSVAGPYEQY
>TRBJ2-3|TRBD2|TRBV20-1
SGHRGGDYNEQY
>TRBJ2-7|TRBD2|TRBV24-1
ATSPGLAGGYEQY
>TRBJ2-1|TRBD2|TRBV11-2
ASSLVGVAGGYNEQF
>TRBJ2-5|NA|TRBV9
ASSVAAQDGETQY
>TRBJ2-7|NA|TRBV11-2
GSSLVGYEQY
>TRBJ2-7|TRBD2|TRBV20-1
SARVGLARQY
>TRBJ2-7|NA|TRBV25-1
ASTVTYEQY
>TRBJ2-6|NA|TRBV5-1
ASSLGSPGANVLT
>TRBJ2-6|TRBD1|TRBV20-1
SATGTAGANVLT
>TRBJ2-1|TRBD2|TRBV7-2
ASRPTSGRAGEQF
>TRBJ1-2|NA|TRBV9
ASSVASGYGYT
>TRBJ2-1|TRBD2|TRBV12-3/TRBV12-4
ASSFATGGALPRNEQF
>TRBJ2-7|NA|TRBV12-5
ASGLGGGVTGELY
>TRBJ2-2|TRBD1|TRBV2
ASSGDSRGELF
>TRBJ2-6|NA|TRBV11-3
ASSFGSGANVLT
>TRBJ2-3|TRBD1|TRBV5-5
ASSPGTDTFTDTQY
>TRBJ1-3|TRBD1|TRBV7-6
ASSSPTGGPHLSGNTIY
>TRBJ1-1|NA|TRBV6-2/TRBV6-3
ATTDSESNTEAF
>TRBJ2-7|TRBD1|TRBV7-9
ASSLVWDSSYEQY
>TRBJ2-7|NA|TRBV5-4
ASSLLGSEPYEQY
>TRBJ1-5|TRBD1|TRBV9
ASSISGQTDQPQH
>TRBJ2-6|NA|TRBV7-9
ASSLGGSGANVLT
>TRBJ2-7|TRBD2|TRBV11-2
ASSLYLGLAGAKVEQY
>TRBJ2-6|NA|TRBV5-5
ASSPDITGANVLT
>TRBJ2-7|TRBD2|TRBV7-2
ASSSGLAGLYEQY